This entry lists 20 T cell receptor beta chains sequenced from one sample in a study of T-cell reconstitution after alpha-beta-depleted transplantation in children. The library targeted TCRbeta and was prepared with unique molecular identifiers. MiXCR was run by TCRdb on the PCR reads, yielding one entry per CDR3 protein. The sample holds around 87,000 distinct CDR3 sequences, 7.5% to 9.5% seen once. Material: PBMCs from the stem cell graft donor, obtained from the stem cell graft. The receptors were sampled from a human donor who donated a stem cell graft to a child with congenital amegakaryocytic thrombocytopenia.

In its sample, this clonotype was seen many times. V usage is TRBV12-3 or TRBV12-4 and J usage is TRBJ2-5; either TRBD1 or TRBD2 may supply D (5 bases each). This CDR3 comprises 14 residues. Trimming cost V 3 bases and J 5 bases, with 13 bases left between them. The CDR3: CASSFSGPKETQYF. CDR3 DNA: TGTGCCAGCAGTTTTTCGGGGCCCAAGGAGACCCAGTACTTC.

This clonotype was seen repeatedly, ten times or more. The rearrangement uses TRBV20-1 and TRBJ2-1; D may be TRBD2 (6 bases). The CDR3 has 14 amino acids. The germline V gene encodes CDR1 DFQATT and CDR2 SNEGSKA (reference sequence). V was cut by 0 bases and J by 4 bases, with 10 bases left in between. CDR3 DNA sequence: TGCAGTGCTAGAGATCTGGCGGGGTACAATGAGCAGTTCTTC. This encodes CSARDLAGYNEQFF.

The V call is TRBV19, the J call TRBJ1-5; a possible D gene is TRBD1 (5 bases). Germline assignment: CDR1 LNHDA and CDR2 SQIVND (reference sequence). This CDR3 has 16 amino acids. Trimming removed 6 bases from V and 1 base from J, with 16 bases in between. The CDR3 loop is CASRGGIRASNQPQHF. The CDR3 nucleotides read TGTGCCAGTAGGGGGGGGATAAGGGCCAGCAATCAGCCCCAGCATTTT.

This rearrangement joins TRBV10-3 to TRBJ2-1; 9 positions agree with TRBD2. Losses at the gene ends were 11 bases for V and 5 bases for J; bases not matched to a gene: 4. This CDR3 contains 12 residues. In germline, CDR1 is ENHRY, CDR2 SYGVKD. In DNA, the CDR3 is TGTGCCGCCGGGACTAGCCACAATGAGCAGTTCTTC. It encodes CAAGTSHNEQFF.

This clonotype was detected many times. The CDR3 spells CSARPDRVTGELFF. CDR3 coding DNA: TGCAGTGCTAGACCGGACAGGGTCACCGGGGAGCTGTTTTTT. The genes are TRBV20-1 and TRBJ2-2; 8 bases are a match to TRBD1. Germline trimming cut 2 bases from V and 4 bases from J; bases unmatched to any gene: 3. From germline, CDR1 is DFQATT and CDR2 SNEGSKA (reference sequence). The CDR3 is 14 residues long.

The sample holds many counts of this clonotype. The chain links TRBV11-2 to TRBJ2-3; 14 bases are a match to TRBD2. The trim removed 3 bases at V and 2 bases at J, leaving 4 bases unmatched. The CDR3 spans 17 residues. CDR1 SGHAT and CDR2 FQNNGV come from the germline V gene. The CDR3 protein is CASSFGLAGGHTDTQYF. Here the CDR3 DNA reads TGTGCCAGCAGCTTCGGACTAGCGGGGGGTCACACAGATACGCAGTATTTT.

Many counts were recorded for this clonotype. V and J are TRBV7-2 and TRBJ2-3; possible D gene TRBD2, 6 bases. CDR3 size: 14 residues. Germline CDR1 and CDR2: SGHTA and FQGNSA. V dropped 2 bases and J dropped 2 bases, with 8 bases sitting between them. The CDR3 bases are TGTGCCAGCAGCTTAACTAGCTTCACAGATACGCAGTATTTT. Residues: CASSLTSFTDTQYF. The full variable domain, rest sourced from reference TRBV7-2 and TRBJ2-3, is GAGVSQSPSNKVTEKGKDVELRCDPISGHTALYWYRQSLGQGLEFLIYFQGNSAPDKSGLPSDRFSAERTGGSVSTLTIQRTQQEDSAVYLCASSLTSFTDTQYFGPGTRLTVL.

This clonotype was seen many times. The rearrangement joins TRBV28 to TRBJ1-6; D is perhaps TRBD1 (6 bases). Germline V gene sequence: CDR1 MDHEN, CDR2 SYDVKM. Deletions cut 6 bases from V and 11 bases from J, with 20 bases between. This CDR3 is built from 15 residues. CDR3 region: CASRRRDIDDPPLHF. In DNA form, the CDR3 reads TGTGCCAGCAGGCGGCGGGACATCGACGATCCACCCCTCCACTTT.

As to this clonotype: Possible read error: a much larger clone is one base away. The chain carries TRBV20-1 and TRBJ2-7; 7 nucleotides line up with TRBD2. CDR1 DFQATT and CDR2 SNEGSKA come from the germline V gene (reference sequence). After removal of 7 bases from V and 3 bases from J, the junction contained 9 bases not matched to a gene. The CDR3 contains 13 residues. CDR3 region: CSGGAGLRYEQYF. CDR3 nucleotide sequence: TGCAGTGGGGGAGCGGGACTCCGCTACGAGCAGTACTTC.

This clonotype was picked up many times. This CDR3 is CSARGQGDTGELFF. The CDR3 coding sequence is TGCAGTGCTAGAGGGCAGGGAGACACCGGGGAGCTGTTTTTT. The rearrangement links TRBV20-1 to TRBJ2-2, with D perhaps TRBD1 or TRBD2 (5 bases each). V was clipped by 1 base and J by 3 bases, with 9 bases between them. This CDR3 has 14 residues. Germline CDR1 reads DFQATT; CDR2 reads SNEGSKA (reference sequence).

This clonotype was detected ten times or more. The chain's CDR3 is CASSLEWGSDSPLHF. The CDR3 nucleotides read TGCGCCAGCAGCTTGGAGTGGGGGAGTGATTCACCCCTCCACTTT. This chain connects TRBV5-1 to TRBJ1-6, with D maybe TRBD1 (5 bases). This CDR3 region has 15 residues. The germline CDR1 and CDR2 sequences are SGHRS and YFSETQ. The V gene lost 0 bases and the J gene lost 8 bases, with 12 bases spanning the gap.

This clonotype was seen ten or more times. The V and J genes are TRBV5-1 and TRBJ2-5, with TRBD1 identical over 9 bases. Germline assignment: CDR1 SGHRS and CDR2 YFSETQ. With 5 bases clipped from V and 3 bases from J, the junction kept 2 bases outside the gene matches. This CDR3 spans 13 amino acids. Here the CDR3 reads CASRRDREETQYF. In DNA, the CDR3 is TGCGCCAGCAGAAGGGACAGGGAAGAGACCCAGTACTTC.

This clonotype was found many times. The chain recombines TRBV5-1 with TRBJ1-2; perhaps TRBD1 as D (5 bases). The CDR3 is 15 amino acids. CDR1 is SGHRS and CDR2 is YFSETQ in the germline V gene. V dropped 2 bases and J dropped 4 bases, with 15 bases sitting between them. CDR3 sequence (DNA): TGCGCCAGCAGCTTTGGTGGTCAGGGAAGCTATGGCTACACCTTC. Translation: CASSFGGQGSYGYTF.

This clonotype was detected ten times or more. This rearrangement joins TRBV20-1 to TRBJ1-6, with D maybe TRBD1 (6 bases). Looked up from germline, CDR1 is DFQATT and CDR2 is SNEGSKA (reference sequence). Trimming took off 6 bases at V and 6 bases at J, with 18 bases between the two ends. The CDR3 extends over 15 amino acids. The CDR3 region has the DNA TGCAGTGCCCACGCTGGGGGACACAGTAATTCACCCCTCCACTTT. This encodes CSAHAGGHSNSPLHF.

This clonotype has at least ten counts. The chain carries TRBV10-3 and TRBJ1-1; D call uncertain. From germline, CDR1 is ENHRY and CDR2 SYGVKD. The germline V and J ends were trimmed by 1 base and 5 bases, with 8 bases remaining between them. The CDR3 is 13 amino acids. The CDR3 bases are TGTGCCATCAGTGAGTTGAAAAGGACTGAAGCTTTCTTT. Its translation: CAISELKRTEAFF.

This clonotype was counted ten times or more. The V gene is TRBV29-1, the J gene TRBJ2-1; D not resolved. V was trimmed by 5 bases and J by 7 bases, leaving 6 bases between them. Germline-derived CDR1 and CDR2 are SQVTM and ANQGSEA. The CDR3 length is 10 residues. Here the CDR3 reads CSVLGNEQFF. In DNA form, the CDR3 reads TGCAGCGTTTTGGGGAATGAGCAGTTCTTC.

This clonotype was recorded at least ten times. CDR3 region: CASSLRQGADGKLFF. The CDR3 DNA is TGTGCCAGCAGCCTCCGACAGGGGGCTGACGGAAAACTGTTTTTT. The chain employs TRBV4-2 and TRBJ1-4; 10 bases are a match to TRBD1. The germline V gene encodes CDR1 LGHNA and CDR2 YNFKEQ. V was clipped by 4 bases and J by 10 bases; unmatched bases: 9. This CDR3 is built from 15 residues.

In its sample, this clonotype was seen many times. The chain recombines TRBV2 with TRBJ2-5, with 9 positions matching TRBD2. Unmatched junction bases numbered 5, after V lost 4 bases and J lost 2 bases. The CDR3 covers 15 residues. Germline assignment: CDR1 SNHLY and CDR2 FYNNEI. CDR3 sequence (DNA): TGTGCCAGCAGTGGGCTAGCGGGGCAACAAGAGACCCAGTACTTC. This sequence encodes CASSGLAGQQETQYF.

This clonotype has a count of ten or more. CDR3 DNA: TGTGCCAGCAGCCTAGCCGGGACTCCCCCCACCGGGGAGCTGTTTTTT. This codes for CASSLAGTPPTGELFF. This chain uses TRBV12-3 or TRBV12-4 with TRBJ2-2; a weak D match, TRBD2 (6 bases). The CDR3 consists of 16 residues. V lost 6 bases, J lost 4 bases, and 18 bases lay in between.

This clonotype showed up many times. V usage is TRBV20-1 and J usage is TRBJ2-1, with TRBD2 matching over 14 bases. Germline lookup yields CDR1 DFQATT and CDR2 SNEGSKA (reference sequence). This CDR3 is built from 15 residues. J lost 7 bases, V lost 0 bases, and 2 bases had no gene match. This CDR3 is CSARETSGRGNEQFF. CDR3 coding DNA: TGCAGTGCTAGAGAGACTAGCGGGAGGGGGAATGAGCAGTTCTTC.